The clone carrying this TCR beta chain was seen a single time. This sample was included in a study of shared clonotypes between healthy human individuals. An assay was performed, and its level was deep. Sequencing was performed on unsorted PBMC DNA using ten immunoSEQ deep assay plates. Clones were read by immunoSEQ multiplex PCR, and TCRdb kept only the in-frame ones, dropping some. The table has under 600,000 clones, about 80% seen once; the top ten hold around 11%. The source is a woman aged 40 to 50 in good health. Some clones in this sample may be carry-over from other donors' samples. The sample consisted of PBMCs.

The CDR3 protein is CASSLGGASGPTGELFF. The CDR3 DNA reads as TGTGCCAGCAGCTTGGGCGGGGCTAGCGGGCCTACCGGGGAGCTGTTTTTT. The V call is TRBV5-4, the J call TRBJ2-2, with TRBD2 matching 8 bases. V shed 0 bases and J 5 bases; nucleotides not matched to a gene: 9. The CDR3 is 17 residues long. Looked up from germline, CDR1 is SGHNT and CDR2 is YYREEE (reference sequence).